The clone carrying this T cell receptor (beta chain) was observed a few times. The junction shows a germline mismatch at one end, possibly a read error. This sample stems from a study of molecular identifiers for immune sequencing clone quantification. RNA fractions of 10%, 30% or 50% and 20,000 to 1,000,000 sorted cells were the source of naive CD8 libraries. This CDR3 has 15 amino acids. Germline CDR1 is DFQATT and CDR2 is SNEGSKA (reference sequence). TCRdb called the PCR reads again in MiXCR, with one record for every CDR3 protein. This table holds about 640,000 distinct CDR3 sequences, just under 20% found once.

V and J are TRBV20-1 and TRBJ2-1; possibly TRBD2 for D (5 bases). This TCR was recovered from a human donor in good health. Some libraries in this study had Jurkat cell RNA spiked in. Material for sequencing was naive CD8+ T cells from blood, with Jurkat cell RNA spiked in. The subset denotes: FACS-sorted CD8+CD4-CCR7+CD45RA+ naive T cells. CDR3 bases: TGCAGTGCTAGTCCTAGCCTCAGCTCCTGCAATGAGCAGTTCTTC. Translating gives CSASPSLSSCNEQFF.